This T cell receptor beta chain was sequenced in a study of T cell changes during pregnancy in multiple sclerosis. TCRdb keeps only in-frame clones here, not all; method: immunoSEQ multiplex PCR. The sample has some 51,000 clones, about 94% seen once. The CDR3 sequence is 16 residues long. Germline CDR1 reads LNHDA; CDR2 reads SQIVND (reference sequence). Trimming pared 7 bases from V and 4 bases from J, leaving 20 bases between. This receptor was identified in a female donor with multiple sclerosis, enrolled in a pregnancy study. This material consisted of CD4+ T cells from peripheral blood mononuclear cells, taken in the first trimester of pregnancy. This chain connects TRBV19 to TRBJ1-5; D is unclear. The CDR3 here is CASTAVGEAPNQPQHF. In DNA, the CDR3 is TGTGCCAGTACCGCTGTCGGGGAGGCCCCAAATCAGCCCCAGCATTTT.